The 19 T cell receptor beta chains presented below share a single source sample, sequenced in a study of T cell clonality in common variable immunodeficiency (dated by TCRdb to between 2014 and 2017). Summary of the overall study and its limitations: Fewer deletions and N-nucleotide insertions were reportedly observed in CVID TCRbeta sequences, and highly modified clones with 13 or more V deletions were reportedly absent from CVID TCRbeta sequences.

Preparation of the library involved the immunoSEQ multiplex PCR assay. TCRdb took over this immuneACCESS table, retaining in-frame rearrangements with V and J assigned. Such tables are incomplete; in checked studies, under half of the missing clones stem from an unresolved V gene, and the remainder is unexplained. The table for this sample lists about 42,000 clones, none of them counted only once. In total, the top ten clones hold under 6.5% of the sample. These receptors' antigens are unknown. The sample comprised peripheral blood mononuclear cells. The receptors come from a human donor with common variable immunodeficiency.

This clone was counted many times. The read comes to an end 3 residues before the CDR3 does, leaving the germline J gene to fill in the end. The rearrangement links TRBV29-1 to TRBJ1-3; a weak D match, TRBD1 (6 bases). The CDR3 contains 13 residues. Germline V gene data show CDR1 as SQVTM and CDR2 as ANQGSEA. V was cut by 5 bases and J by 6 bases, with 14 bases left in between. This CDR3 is CSVRSTGLNTIYF. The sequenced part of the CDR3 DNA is TGCAGCGTTCGATCGACAGGTCTAAACACC.

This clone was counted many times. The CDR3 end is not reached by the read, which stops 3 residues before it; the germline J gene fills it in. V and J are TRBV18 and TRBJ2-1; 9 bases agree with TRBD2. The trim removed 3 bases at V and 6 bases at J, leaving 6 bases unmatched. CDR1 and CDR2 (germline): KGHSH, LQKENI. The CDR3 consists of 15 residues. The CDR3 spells CASSPSGGPSNEQFF. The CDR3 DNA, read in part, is TGTGCCAGCTCACCCAGCGGGGGGCCCTCCAATGAG.

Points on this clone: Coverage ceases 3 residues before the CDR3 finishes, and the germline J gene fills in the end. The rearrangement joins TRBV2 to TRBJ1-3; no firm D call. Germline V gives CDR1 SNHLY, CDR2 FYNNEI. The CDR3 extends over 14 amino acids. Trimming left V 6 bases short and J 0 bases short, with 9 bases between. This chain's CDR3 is CASRYTASGNTIYF. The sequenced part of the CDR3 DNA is TGTGCCAGCAGGTACACCGCCTCTGGAAACACC.

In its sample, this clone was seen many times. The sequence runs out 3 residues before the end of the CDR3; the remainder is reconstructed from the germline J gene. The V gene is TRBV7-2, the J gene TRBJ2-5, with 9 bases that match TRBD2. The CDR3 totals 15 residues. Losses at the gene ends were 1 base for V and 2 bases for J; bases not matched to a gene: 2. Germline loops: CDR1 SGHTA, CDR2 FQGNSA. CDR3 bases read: TGTGCCAGCAGCTTAGGGCTAGCGGGACAAGAGACC. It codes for CASSLGLAGQET. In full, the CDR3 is CASSLGLAGQETQYF.

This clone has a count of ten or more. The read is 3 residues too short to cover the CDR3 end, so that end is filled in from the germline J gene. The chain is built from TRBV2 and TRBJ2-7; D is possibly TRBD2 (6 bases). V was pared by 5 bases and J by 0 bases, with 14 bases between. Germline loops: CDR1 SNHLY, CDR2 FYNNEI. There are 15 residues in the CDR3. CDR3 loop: CASSPLWGVSYEQYF. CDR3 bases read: TGTGCCAGCAGTCCACTTTGGGGGGTCTCCTACGAG.

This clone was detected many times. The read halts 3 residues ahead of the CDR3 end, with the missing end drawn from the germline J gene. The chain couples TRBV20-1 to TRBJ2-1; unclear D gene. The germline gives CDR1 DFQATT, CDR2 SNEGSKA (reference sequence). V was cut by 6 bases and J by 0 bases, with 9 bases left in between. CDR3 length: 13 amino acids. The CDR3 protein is CSAFDSSYNEQFF. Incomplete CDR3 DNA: TGCAGTGCCTTCGATAGCTCCTACAATGAG.

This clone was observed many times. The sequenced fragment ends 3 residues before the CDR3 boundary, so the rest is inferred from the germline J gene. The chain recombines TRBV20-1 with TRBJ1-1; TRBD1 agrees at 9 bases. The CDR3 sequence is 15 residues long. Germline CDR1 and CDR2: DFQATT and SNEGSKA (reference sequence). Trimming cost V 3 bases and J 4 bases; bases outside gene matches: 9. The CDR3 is CSARPLQGARTEAFF. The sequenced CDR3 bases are TGCAGTGCTAGGCCCCTACAGGGGGCGCGCACTGAA.

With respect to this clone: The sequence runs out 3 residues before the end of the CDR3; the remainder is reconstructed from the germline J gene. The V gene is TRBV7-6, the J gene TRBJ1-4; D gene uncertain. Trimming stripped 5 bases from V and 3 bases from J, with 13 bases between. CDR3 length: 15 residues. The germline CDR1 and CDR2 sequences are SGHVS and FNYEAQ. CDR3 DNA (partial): TGTGCCAGCAGCCGAGAGCCCGAAGCTAATGAAAAA. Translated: CASSREPEANEK. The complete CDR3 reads CASSREPEANEKLFF.

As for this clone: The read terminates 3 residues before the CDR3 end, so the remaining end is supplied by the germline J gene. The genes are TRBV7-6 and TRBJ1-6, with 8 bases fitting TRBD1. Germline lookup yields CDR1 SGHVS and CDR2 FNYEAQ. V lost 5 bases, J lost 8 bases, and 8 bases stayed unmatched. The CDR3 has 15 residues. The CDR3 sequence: CASSVTGGVDSPLHF. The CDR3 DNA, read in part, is TGTGCCAGCAGCGTAACAGGGGGAGTCGATTCACCC.

The CDR3 spells CASSSNTNYGYTF. The part of the CDR3 DNA that was read is TGTGCCAGCAGCTCCAACACCAACTATGGC. V is TRBV7-2 and J is TRBJ1-2; D gene ambiguous. The CDR3 end falls 3 residues outside the read, so it is completed with the germline J gene. The CDR3 length is 13 residues. Deletions cut 4 bases from V and 2 bases from J, with 8 bases between. Germline loops: CDR1 SGHTA, CDR2 FQGNSA. Together with reference TRBV7-2 and TRBJ1-2, the CDR3 gives the full variable domain: GAGVSQSPSNKVTEKGKDVELRCDPISGHTALYWYRQSLGQGLEFLIYFQGNSAPDKSGLPSDRFSAERTGGSVSTLTIQRTQQEDSAVYLCASSSNTNYGYTFGSGTRLTVV.

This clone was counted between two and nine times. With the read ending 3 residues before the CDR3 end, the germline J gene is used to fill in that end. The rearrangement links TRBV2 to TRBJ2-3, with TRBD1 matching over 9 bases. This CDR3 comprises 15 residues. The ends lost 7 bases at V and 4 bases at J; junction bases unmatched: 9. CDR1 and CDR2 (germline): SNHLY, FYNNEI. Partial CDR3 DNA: TGTGCCAGCACCCCCCCTGACAGGGGGGCAGATACG. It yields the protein CASTPPDRGADT. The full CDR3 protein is CASTPPDRGADTQYF.

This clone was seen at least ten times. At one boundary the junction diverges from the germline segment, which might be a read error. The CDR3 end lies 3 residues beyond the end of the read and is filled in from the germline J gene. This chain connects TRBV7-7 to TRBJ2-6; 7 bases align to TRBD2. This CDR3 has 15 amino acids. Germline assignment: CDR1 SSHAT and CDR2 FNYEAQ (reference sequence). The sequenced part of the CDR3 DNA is TGTGCTAGCAGCATCGGGGGGATCGGGGCCAACGTC. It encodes CASSIGGIGANV. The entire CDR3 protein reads CASSIGGIGANVLTF.

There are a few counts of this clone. The DNA read from the CDR3 is TGTGCCAGCAGTTACGTTAGGACAGTTATGAACACTGAA. Translated, it gives CASSYVRTVMNTE. In full, the CDR3 reads CASSYVRTVMNTEAFF. The J gene is TRBJ1-1, the V gene TRBV6-2 or TRBV6-3; D is possibly TRBD1 (6 bases). The CDR3 extends 3 residues past the end of the read, so its final part is completed from the germline J gene. CDR3 length equals 16 residues. Germline V gives CDR1 MNHEY, CDR2 SVGEGT. The V end was cut by 2 bases, the J end by 0 bases, with 13 bases between.

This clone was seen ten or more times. CDR3 sequence: CASSLGGQTAYGYTF. The DNA read from the CDR3 is TGCGCCAGCAGCTTGGGAGGTCAAACCGCCTATGGC. The chain employs TRBV5-1 and TRBJ1-2; D not certain. The DNA ends 3 residues before the CDR3 does, and the rest of the CDR3 is filled in from the germline J gene. With 0 bases removed from V and 4 bases from J, the gap between germline ends came to 13 bases. CDR1 SGHRS and CDR2 YFSETQ come from the germline V gene. There are 15 residues in the CDR3.

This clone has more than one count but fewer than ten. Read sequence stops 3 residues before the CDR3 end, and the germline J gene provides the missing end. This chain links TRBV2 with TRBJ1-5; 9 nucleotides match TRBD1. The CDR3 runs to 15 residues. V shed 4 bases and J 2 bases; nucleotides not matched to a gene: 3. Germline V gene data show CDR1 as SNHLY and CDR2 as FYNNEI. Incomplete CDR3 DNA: TGTGCCAGCAGTGGGGGACAGGGTGGCAATCAGCCC. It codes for CASSGGQGGNQP. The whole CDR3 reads CASSGGQGGNQPQHF. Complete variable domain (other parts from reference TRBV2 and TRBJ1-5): EPEVTQTPSHQVTQMGQEVILRCVPISNHLYFYWYRQILGQKVEFLVSFYNNEISEKSEIFDDQFSVERPDGSNFTLKIRSTKLEDSAMYFCASSGGQGGNQPQHFGDGTRLSIL.

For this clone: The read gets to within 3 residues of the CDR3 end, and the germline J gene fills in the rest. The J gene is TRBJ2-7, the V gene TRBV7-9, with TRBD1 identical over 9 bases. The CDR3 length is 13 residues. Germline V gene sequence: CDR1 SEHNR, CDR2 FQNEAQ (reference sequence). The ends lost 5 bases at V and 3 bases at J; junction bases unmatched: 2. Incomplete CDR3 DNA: TGTGCCAGCAGCCAGACAGGGGGCTACGAG. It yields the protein CASSQTGGYE. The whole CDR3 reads CASSQTGGYEQYF.

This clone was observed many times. The CDR3 loop reads CASSPSDFSEQYF. Partial CDR3 DNA: TGTGCCAGCAGCCCCTCCGACTTCTCCGAG. The chain combines TRBV7-2 with TRBJ2-7; unclear D gene. The DNA ends 3 residues before the CDR3 does, and the rest of the CDR3 is filled in from the germline J gene. The V and J ends lost 5 bases and 6 bases respectively, with 14 bases between them. CDR3 length: 13 amino acids. CDR1 and CDR2 (germline): SGHTA, FQGNSA. The full variable domain, with the rest looked up from reference TRBV7-2 and TRBJ2-7, is GAGVSQSPSNKVTEKGKDVELRCDPISGHTALYWYRQSLGQGLEFLIYFQGNSAPDKSGLPSDRFSAERTGGSVSTLTIQRTQQEDSAVYLCASSPSDFSEQYFGPGTRLTVT.

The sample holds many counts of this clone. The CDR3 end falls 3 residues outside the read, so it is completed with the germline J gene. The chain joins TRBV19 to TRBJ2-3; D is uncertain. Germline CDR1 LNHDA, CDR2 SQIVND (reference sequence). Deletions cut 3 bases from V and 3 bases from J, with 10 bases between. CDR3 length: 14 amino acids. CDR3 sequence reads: CASSISSLTDTQYF. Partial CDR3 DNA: TGTGCCAGTAGTATTAGTTCTCTGACAGATACG.

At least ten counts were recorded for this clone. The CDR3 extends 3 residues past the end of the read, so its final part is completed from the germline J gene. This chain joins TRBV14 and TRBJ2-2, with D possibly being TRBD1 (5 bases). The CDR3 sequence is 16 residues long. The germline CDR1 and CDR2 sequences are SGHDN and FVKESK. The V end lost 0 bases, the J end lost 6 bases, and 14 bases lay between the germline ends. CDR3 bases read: TGTGCCAGCAGCCAAGACTGGGGCGAGCTTCCCGGGGAG. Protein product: CASSQDWGELPGE. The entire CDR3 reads CASSQDWGELPGELFF.